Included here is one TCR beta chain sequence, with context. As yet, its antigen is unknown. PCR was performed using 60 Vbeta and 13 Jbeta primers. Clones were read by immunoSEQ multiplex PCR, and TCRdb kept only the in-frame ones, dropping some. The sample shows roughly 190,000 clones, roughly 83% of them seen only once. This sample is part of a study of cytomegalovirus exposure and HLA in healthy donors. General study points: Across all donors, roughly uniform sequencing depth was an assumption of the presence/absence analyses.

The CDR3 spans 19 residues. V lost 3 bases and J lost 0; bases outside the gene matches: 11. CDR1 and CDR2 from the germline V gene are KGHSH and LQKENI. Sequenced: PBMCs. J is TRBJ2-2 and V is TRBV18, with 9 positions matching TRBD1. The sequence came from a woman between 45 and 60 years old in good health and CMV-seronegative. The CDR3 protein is CASSPIHGTGSANTGELFF. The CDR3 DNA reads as TGTGCCAGCTCACCTATACACGGGACAGGGTCGGCGAACACCGGGGAGCTGTTTTTT.